This T cell receptor (beta chain) was identified in a study of blood T cell repertoires in COVID-19. Source study methods: Estimated nucleated cell counts came from reference gene primer amplification. Only in-frame clones appear in the TCRdb table, and some are missing; sequencing was by immunoSEQ multiplex PCR. D and trimming come from the DNA, and the V and J calls and clone size come from that table. The sample holds about 68,000 clones, 85% seen once. Germline loops: CDR1 SGHVS, CDR2 FNYEAQ. This CDR3 has 16 amino acids. V was clipped by 1 base and J by 4 bases; unmatched bases: 8. The sequenced material came from peripheral blood. The chain links TRBV7-6 to TRBJ2-7; 9 bases are shared with TRBD2. This receptor was obtained from a man aged 45-65 years with acute or convalescent COVID-19. In nucleotides, the CDR3 is TGTGCCAGCAGCTTAGACCTAGCGGGAAGCATGTACGAGCAGTACTTC. Amino acid sequence: CASSLDLAGSMYEQYF.